Below, 29 T cell receptor beta chains from the same sample are listed, as sequenced in a study of CXCR4 blockade with PD-1 therapy in pancreatic cancer. TCRdb's copy holds only in-frame clones and misses some; the assay was immunoSEQ multiplex PCR. The table includes 4,000 to 6,500 clones, less than 70% detected once. The specimen was tumor tissue. These receptors came from a human donor with pancreatic ductal adenocarcinoma.

Comment on this clone: At one of its ends the junction is not consistent with the germline gene, which may arise from a read error. V gene TRBV6-8 combines with J gene TRBJ2-2; maybe TRBD1 (7 bases). The CDR3 extends over 15 amino acids. Per the germline V gene, CDR1 is MNHGY and CDR2 is SAAAGT. In nucleotides, the CDR3 is TGTGCCATCAGTCGGGCGGGACAGACCACCGGGGAGCTGTTTTTT. This gives the protein CAISRAGQTTGELFF.

The rearrangement links TRBV19 to TRBJ1-2; tentatively, D is TRBD1 (5 bases). Germline CDR1 LNHDA, CDR2 SQIVND (reference sequence). The length of the CDR3 is 13 residues. Trimming shortened V by 3 bases and J by 8 bases, and 13 bases separated the two germline ends. This CDR3 is CASSIGRAGGYTF. CDR3 DNA: TGTGCCAGTAGTATTGGCAGGGCAGGCGGCTACACCTTC.

The J gene is TRBJ2-7, the V gene TRBV7-2; 11 bases are shared with TRBD2. Germline V lookup: CDR1 SGHTA, CDR2 FQGNSA. The CDR3 loop spans 15 amino acids. V shed 5 bases and J 3 bases; nucleotides not matched to a gene: 6. CDR3 in DNA: TGTGCCAGCAGCCTAACTAGCGGGAGTCGCTACGAGCAGTACTTC. Amino acid sequence: CASSLTSGSRYEQYF.

The rearrangement links TRBV19 to TRBJ1-1, with D maybe TRBD1 (5 bases). The germline CDR1 and CDR2 sequences are LNHDA and SQIVND (reference sequence). The length of the CDR3 is 13 residues. With 1 base removed from V and 5 bases from J, the gap between germline ends came to 8 bases. The CDR3 coding sequence is TGTGCCAGTAGTATAGGGTGGGGGACTGAAGCTTTCTTT. This translates into CASSIGWGTEAFF.

On this clone: A read error may produce the germline difference seen at one junction end. The chain joins TRBV25-1 to TRBJ1-2, with D unclear. CDR1 is MGHDK, CDR2 SYGVNS, per germline. The CDR3 is made up of 13 amino acids. The CDR3 loop is CASSAGMAYGYIF. The CDR3 DNA reads as TGTGCCAGCAGCGCCGGGATGGCCTATGGCTACATCTTC.

The CDR3, as DNA: TGCGCCAGCAGTGAGTCGGTAGACAGGAATGGCTACACCTTC. Its protein is CASSESVDRNGYTF. This chain joins TRBV10-2 and TRBJ1-2; possible D gene TRBD1, 6 bases. V was trimmed by 0 bases and J by 6 bases, leaving 11 bases between them. The germline gives CDR1 WSHSY, CDR2 SAAADI. The CDR3 runs to 14 residues.

V gene TRBV28 combines with J gene TRBJ1-1; 8 bases agree with TRBD1. Germline trimming cut 3 bases from V and 6 bases from J; bases unmatched to any gene: 6. The CDR3 loop spans 14 amino acids. Germline CDR1 MDHEN, CDR2 SYDVKM. The CDR3 loop is CASSFEAGGSEAFF. CDR3 sequence (DNA): TGTGCCAGCAGTTTCGAGGCAGGGGGCTCTGAAGCTTTCTTT.

J is TRBJ1-2 and V is TRBV28; a possible D gene is TRBD1 (5 bases). The CDR3 has 13 residues. V lost 5 bases to trimming and J lost 6 bases, with 13 bases between them. The germline V gene encodes CDR1 MDHEN and CDR2 SYDVKM. The CDR3 protein is CASSRFSGNGYTF. In DNA, the CDR3 is TGTGCCAGCAGTCGGTTCTCAGGGAATGGCTACACCTTC.

The chain couples TRBV19 to TRBJ2-1, with TRBD2 matching over 7 bases. Germline assignment: CDR1 LNHDA and CDR2 SQIVND (reference sequence). V lost 6 bases and J lost 0; bases outside the gene matches: 8. This CDR3 region has 16 residues. The CDR3 DNA follows: TGTGCCAGTAGAAGGGGAGCGGGAAACTCCTACAATGAGCAGTTCTTC. This sequence encodes CASRRGAGNSYNEQFF.

The rearrangement joins TRBV11-3 to TRBJ2-1; TRBD2 matches at 11 bases. CDR3 size: 16 residues. CDR1 is SGHNT, CDR2 YENEEA, per germline. After removal of 5 bases from V and 8 bases from J, the junction contained 11 bases not matched to a gene. CDR3 sequence reads: CASSPSLAGGPYEQFF. DNA for the CDR3: TGTGCCAGCAGCCCCTCTTTAGCGGGGGGGCCCTATGAGCAGTTCTTC.

This clone appeared a few times. V usage is TRBV19 and J usage is TRBJ2-3; 9 positions match TRBD1. The junction had 9 bases not matched to a gene; V was cut back by 4 bases and J by 4 bases. This CDR3 region has 16 residues. Germline CDR1 and CDR2: LNHDA and SQIVND (reference sequence). The CDR3 spells CASSTRGTGIADTQYF. The CDR3 DNA follows: TGTGCCAGTAGTACGCGCGGGACAGGGATCGCAGATACGCAGTATTTT.

For the CDR3, the DNA is TGTGCCACCCACCAAGGGGACAGGGTTTTTGAAGCTTTCTTT. Its translation is CATHQGDRVFEAFF. This chain connects TRBV15 to TRBJ1-1, with TRBD1 matching 9 bases. V lost 8 bases to trimming and J lost 7 bases; unmatched junction nucleotides: 11. This CDR3 is 14 amino acids long. CDR1 and CDR2 from the germline V gene are LNHNV and YYDKDF (reference sequence).

The V gene is TRBV15, the J gene TRBJ2-5, with D perhaps matching TRBD1 (5 bases). There are 15 residues in the CDR3. Trimming left V 0 bases short and J 1 base short, with 9 bases between. Germline assignment: CDR1 LNHNV and CDR2 YYDKDF (reference sequence). DNA of the CDR3: TGTGCCACCAGCAGAGACAGGGTCTCCCAAGAGACCCAGTACTTC. Its translation: CATSRDRVSQETQYF.

The genes are TRBV29-1 and TRBJ2-1; TRBD2 matches at 7 bases. CDR1 SQVTM and CDR2 ANQGSEA come from the germline V gene. J gave up 4 bases and V 7 bases, and 10 bases lay outside the gene matches. The CDR3 sequence is 14 residues long. CDR3 sequence reads: CSATREGLYNEQFF. The CDR3 nucleotides read TGCAGCGCAACGAGGGAGGGCCTGTACAATGAGCAGTTCTTC.

The chain combines TRBV30 with TRBJ2-7, with 8 bases lining up with TRBD1. Germline V gene data show CDR1 as GTSNPN and CDR2 as SVGIG (reference sequence). V dropped 0 bases and J dropped 3; count of bases not matched to a gene: 1. The CDR3 extends over 13 amino acids. The chain's CDR3 is CAWSVDRGYEQYF. The CDR3 DNA sequence: TGTGCCTGGAGTGTAGACAGGGGCTACGAGCAGTACTTC.

This chain connects TRBV18 to TRBJ2-1, with 7 positions matching TRBD1. In germline, CDR1 is KGHSH, CDR2 LQKENI. CDR3 length: 16 residues. The V segment lost 5 bases and the J segment 3 bases; nucleotides outside the gene matches: 10. The CDR3 coding sequence is TGTGCCAGCTCAAGCTATACAGGGGCCTTCTACAATGAGCAGTTCTTC. This sequence encodes CASSSYTGAFYNEQFF.

The CDR3 here is CASSSRPYEQYF. As DNA, the CDR3 is TGTGCCAGCAGTTCAAGACCTTACGAGCAGTACTTC. The chain joins TRBV28 to TRBJ2-7; D gene ambiguous. V shed 4 bases and J shed 4 bases, with 8 bases lying between them. The CDR3 contains 12 residues. Germline lookup yields CDR1 MDHEN and CDR2 SYDVKM.

This chain joins TRBV11-3 and TRBJ2-7; 8 positions agree with TRBD1. The germline V gene encodes CDR1 SGHNT and CDR2 YENEEA. The CDR3 covers 15 residues. The V and J ends lost 1 base and 5 bases, in that order; junction bases with no gene match: 7. The CDR3 reads CASSLGRTGSDEQYF. The CDR3 coding sequence is TGTGCCAGCAGCTTAGGTAGGACAGGGTCTGACGAGCAGTACTTC.

This clone was counted a single time. The chain joins TRBV19 to TRBJ2-5, with 7 bases lining up with TRBD2. The germline V gene has CDR1 LNHDA and CDR2 SQIVND (reference sequence). Losses at the gene ends were 3 bases for V and 2 bases for J; bases not matched to a gene: 9. This CDR3 contains 16 residues. The DNA for the CDR3 is TGTGCCAGTAGTATCCTGGGAGGGAGCGGGCAAGAGACCCAGTACTTC. This sequence encodes CASSILGGSGQETQYF.

This clone has just a few counts. The CDR3 coding sequence is TGCGCCAGCAGCCACACGGGACAGGGTGTTTCCTACGAGCAGTACTTC. It is translated as CASSHTGQGVSYEQYF. The rearrangement uses TRBV4-1 and TRBJ2-7; TRBD1 matches at 9 bases. CDR1 is MGHRA and CDR2 is YSYEKL in the germline V gene. The CDR3 length is 16 residues. V lost 3 bases to trimming and J lost 1 base; unmatched junction nucleotides: 7.

The sample holds a few counts of this clone. The CDR3 loop is CASSHYEGAIGELFF. The CDR3 DNA follows: TGCGCCAGCAGCCACTACGAGGGGGCAATCGGGGAGCTGTTTTTT. The J gene is TRBJ2-2, the V gene TRBV5-1, with 7 bases fitting TRBD1. The CDR3 runs to 15 residues. Germline lookup yields CDR1 SGHRS and CDR2 YFSETQ. V lost 4 bases, J lost 7 bases, and 10 bases stayed unmatched.

This clone occurred a few times. The chain uses TRBV4-1 and TRBJ1-1; weak D call: TRBD1 (6 bases). Germline CDR1 and CDR2: MGHRA and YSYEKL. The CDR3 sequence is 15 residues long. Trimming cost V 6 bases and J 2 bases, with 16 bases left between them. CDR3: CASSSYQGTNTEAFF. The DNA of the CDR3 is TGCGCCAGCAGTTCATACCAGGGGACTAACACTGAAGCTTTCTTT.

The rearrangement links TRBV19 to TRBJ1-4; TRBD1 agrees at 8 bases. The CDR3 is 16 amino acids. The germline V gene encodes CDR1 LNHDA and CDR2 SQIVND (reference sequence). J was trimmed by 3 bases and V by 5 bases; bases with no gene match: 8. CDR3 amino acids: CASSPGQGGANEKLFF. The CDR3 DNA reads as TGTGCCAGTAGTCCCGGACAGGGAGGGGCTAATGAAAAACTGTTTTTT.

The V gene is TRBV18, the J gene TRBJ2-3; 7 nucleotides match TRBD1. The V segment lost 4 bases and the J segment 3 bases; nucleotides outside the gene matches: 4. The CDR3 sequence is 14 residues long. The germline CDR1 and CDR2 sequences are KGHSH and LQKENI. The CDR3 nucleotides are TGTGCCAGCTCACGAAGACAGGGAACAGATACGCAGTATTTT. Translation gives CASSRRQGTDTQYF.

Concerning this clone: One junction end disagrees with the germline gene, perhaps due to a read error. J is TRBJ2-3 and V is TRBV28; 10 bases agree with TRBD2. CDR3 length: 15 amino acids. In germline, CDR1 is MDHEN, CDR2 SYDVKM. The CDR3 region is CANSFLSGGPDTQYF. For the CDR3, the DNA is TGTGCCAACAGTTTTCTTAGCGGGGGGCCAGATACGCAGTATTTT.

This clone counts as medium-sized. The V gene is TRBV14, the J gene TRBJ2-7; D is possibly TRBD2 (6 bases). V lost 1 base and J 3 bases, leaving 13 bases between the germline ends. Germline lookup yields CDR1 SGHDN and CDR2 FVKESK. The CDR3 contains 15 residues. Written as DNA, the CDR3 is TGTGCCAGCAGCCAAGTCCCCGGGAGTGTCTACGAGCAGTACTTC. This translates into CASSQVPGSVYEQYF.

The rearrangement uses TRBV11-3 and TRBJ2-6; a weak D match, TRBD2 (5 bases). The V gene's germline CDR1 is SGHNT and CDR2 YENEEA. Trimming left V 1 base short and J 2 bases short, with 6 bases between. The length of the CDR3 is 15 residues. The CDR3 coding sequence is TGTGCCAGCAGCTTAGGAGGGACTGGGGCCAACGTCCTGACTTTC. It is translated as CASSLGGTGANVLTF.

This clone has more than one count but fewer than ten. This chain links TRBV9 with TRBJ2-3; 7 positions agree with TRBD1. Germline V gene sequence: CDR1 SGDLS, CDR2 YYNGEE. The CDR3 totals 13 residues. V gave up 7 bases and J gave up 0 bases; unmatched junction bases: 2. The CDR3 sequence is CASSTGSTDTQYF. CDR3 DNA: TGTGCCAGCTCGACAGGGAGCACAGATACGCAGTATTTT.

The chain has TRBV7-7 and TRBJ2-1; D gene ambiguous. The germline V gene encodes CDR1 SSHAT and CDR2 FNYEAQ (reference sequence). The CDR3 totals 16 residues. Trimming stripped 1 base from V and 6 bases from J, with 16 bases between. The CDR3 DNA follows: TGTGCCAGCAGCTTAGACGCCACAGCTTTTGCCAATGAGCAGTTCTTC. Its translation is CASSLDATAFANEQFF.